This T cell receptor beta chain is drawn from a study of cytomegalovirus exposure and HLA in healthy donors. Findings and limits, study-wide: Later analysis identified several of the most significant clusters that appeared linked to common viral pathogens.

As for this clone: Its antigen is unknown.

After removal of 0 bases from V and 3 bases from J, the junction contained 5 bases not matched to a gene. CDR1 is MGHDK, CDR2 SYGVNS, per germline. This CDR3 is built from 15 residues. It was with 60 Vbeta and 13 Jbeta primers that the PCR ran. TCRdb's copy holds only in-frame clones and misses some; the assay was immunoSEQ multiplex PCR. The table includes 250,000 or so clones, approximately 87% detected once. The sequence was collected from a human donor in good health. The chain carries TRBV25-1 and TRBJ2-7, with 7 bases lining up with TRBD2. Sequencing input: PBMCs. The CDR3 sequence is CASSEYFTSVYEQYF. The DNA for the CDR3 is TGTGCCAGCAGTGAATATTTTACTAGCGTCTACGAGCAGTACTTC.